This TCR beta chain was observed in a study of identical twins. CDR1 LNHDA and CDR2 SQIVND come from the germline V gene (reference sequence). V was cut by 6 bases and J by 5 bases, with 17 bases left in between. The CDR3 is 15 residues long. From the 5' RACE reads, TCRdb called clonotypes with MiXCR, one entry per CDR3 protein. The table has 570,000 or so distinct CDR3 sequences, 9% to 10% seen once. Another study also made use of these data, one on yellow fever vaccine responses in identical twins.

The chain employs TRBV19 and TRBJ2-4, with D uncertain. Sequenced sample: PBMCs. The clonotype originates from a woman under 30 in good health. The CDR3 sequence is CASRDDKVYQNIQYF. CDR3 bases: TGTGCCAGTAGGGACGATAAGGTTTACCAAAACATTCAGTACTTC.